The clone carrying this T cell receptor (beta chain) was counted at least ten times. What it binds is unknown. Germline V gene sequence: CDR1 LNHNV, CDR2 YYDKDF (reference sequence). After removal of 0 bases from V and 5 bases from J, the junction contained 8 bases not matched to a gene. The CDR3 sequence is 16 residues long. CAS ≥3, NOSPECS ≥4, moderate-to-severe activity and duration under 3 months marked donors with ophthalmopathy. This sample was taken from a study of Graves' ophthalmopathy and Graves' hyperthyroidism. Study findings and constraints: With a specificity of under 85% and a sensitivity of about 71%, the model predicted ophthalmopathy progression.

RNA transcripts served as template for amplifying TCR beta CDR3 sequences. Second-round multiplex PCR followed a first-round RT-PCR using HTBI primers. MiXCR, run by TCRdb on the multiplex PCR reads, gives a single entry per CDR3 protein. Of 170,000 or so distinct CDR3 sequences detected, about 40% appear once; the ten largest clones hold about 5.8%. Sequencing used peripheral blood. V usage is TRBV15 and J usage is TRBJ1-1; TRBD1 aligns across 8 bases. This sequence was found in a woman in her thirties or forties with Graves' ophthalmopathy. CDR3 in amino acids: CATSRDSQGAVTEAFF. Written as DNA, the CDR3 is TGTGCCACCAGCAGAGATTCCCAGGGGGCGGTTACTGAAGCTTTCTTT. The full variable domain, completed using reference TRBV15 and TRBJ1-1, is DAMVIQNPRYQVTQFGKPVTLSCSQTLNHNVMYWYQQKSSQAPKLLFHYYDKDFNNEADTPDNFQSRRPNTSFCFLDIRSPGLGDTAMYLCATSRDSQGAVTEAFFGQGTRLTVV.